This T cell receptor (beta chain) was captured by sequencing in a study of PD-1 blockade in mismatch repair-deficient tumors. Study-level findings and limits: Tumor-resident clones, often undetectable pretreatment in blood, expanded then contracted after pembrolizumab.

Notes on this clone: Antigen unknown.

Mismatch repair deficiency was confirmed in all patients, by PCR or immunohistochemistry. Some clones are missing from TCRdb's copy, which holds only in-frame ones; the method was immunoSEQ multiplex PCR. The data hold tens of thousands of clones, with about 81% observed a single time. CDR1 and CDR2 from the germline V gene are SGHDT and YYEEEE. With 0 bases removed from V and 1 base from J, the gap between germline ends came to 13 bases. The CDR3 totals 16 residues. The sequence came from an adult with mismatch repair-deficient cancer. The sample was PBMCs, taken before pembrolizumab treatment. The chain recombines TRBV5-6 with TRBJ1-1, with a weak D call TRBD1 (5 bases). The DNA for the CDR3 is TGTGCCAGCAGCTTGGCCCAGGGAATTAGGAACACTGAAGCTTTCTTT. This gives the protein CASSLAQGIRNTEAFF.